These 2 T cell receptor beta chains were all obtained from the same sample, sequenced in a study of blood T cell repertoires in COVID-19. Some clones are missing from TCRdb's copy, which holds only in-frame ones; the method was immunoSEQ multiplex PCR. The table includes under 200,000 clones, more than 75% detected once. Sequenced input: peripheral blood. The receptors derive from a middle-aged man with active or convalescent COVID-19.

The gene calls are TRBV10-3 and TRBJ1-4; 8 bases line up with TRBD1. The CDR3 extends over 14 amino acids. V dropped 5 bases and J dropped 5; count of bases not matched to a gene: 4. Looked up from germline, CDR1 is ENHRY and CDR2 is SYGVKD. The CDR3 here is CAISQTGGNEKLFF. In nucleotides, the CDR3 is TGTGCCATCAGTCAAACAGGGGGGAATGAAAAACTGTTTTTT.

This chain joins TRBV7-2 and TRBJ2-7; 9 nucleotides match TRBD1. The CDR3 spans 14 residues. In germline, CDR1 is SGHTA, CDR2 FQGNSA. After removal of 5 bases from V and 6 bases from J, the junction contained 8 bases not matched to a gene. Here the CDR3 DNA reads TGTGCCAGCAGCCCACCCGGACAGGGGTTCGAGCAGTACTTC. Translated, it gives CASSPPGQGFEQYF.